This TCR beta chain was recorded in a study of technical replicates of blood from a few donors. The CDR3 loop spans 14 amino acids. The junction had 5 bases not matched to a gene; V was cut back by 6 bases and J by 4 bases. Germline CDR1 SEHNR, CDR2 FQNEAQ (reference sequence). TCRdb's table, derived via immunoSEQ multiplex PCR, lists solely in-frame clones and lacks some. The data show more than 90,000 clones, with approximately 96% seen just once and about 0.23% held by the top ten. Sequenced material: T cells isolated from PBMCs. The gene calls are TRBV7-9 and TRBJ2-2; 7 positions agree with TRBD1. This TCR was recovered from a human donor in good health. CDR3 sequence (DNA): TGTGCCAGCAGTGACAGGGCGGGCACCGGGGAGCTGTTTTTT. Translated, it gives CASSDRAGTGELFF. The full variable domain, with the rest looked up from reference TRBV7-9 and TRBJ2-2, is DTGVSQNPRHKITKRGQNVTFRCDPISEHNRLYWYRQTLGQGPEFLTYFQNEAQLEKSRLLSDRFSAERPKGSFSTLEIQRTEQGDSAMYLCASSDRAGTGELFFGEGSRLTVL.